This T cell receptor (beta chain) was captured by sequencing in a study of early T cells in non-severe SARS-CoV-2 infection (dated by TCRdb to 2020 to 2023). Looking at the study overall: TCR sequencing used bulk RNA from unsorted whole blood, so alpha and beta chains could not be paired. The investigation overall reported the following: VDJdb matching was skewed toward anti-spike CD8 responses, so virus-specific expansions were likely underestimated and private and CD4 specificities were missed.

The method was 5' RACE. TCRdb shows the sequencer as NextSeq 500. Unique molecular identifiers were attached to individual cDNA molecules in the TCR library protocol so that sequencing error and PCR bias could be corrected. Both TCR alpha and beta chains were sequenced, and tight co-correlation was observed between alpha and beta sequence abundances in each sample. In the original analysis: Decombinator V4 was used to annotate TCR sequences for V gene, J gene and CDR3. Expanded TCRs were defined as changing significantly between any two time points under a Poisson model with p below 0.0001. TCR abundances were normalised to the total number of TCRs sequenced per sample and were expressed as counts per million. MAIT TCRs were defined by TRAV1-2 paired with TRAJ12, TRAJ20 or TRAJ33, and iNKT TCRs by TRAV10 paired with TRAJ18. A search of VDJdb, accessed on 1 November 2021, was run for TCRs annotated to CMV, EBV and SARS-CoV-2, with TCRs annotated for multiple antigens excluded. TCRdb redid the processing of the public reads, applying fastp at Q25 and MiXCR, and retained in-frame beta chains. Rows with a matching CDR3 protein are joined into one entry that keeps the most common DNA and genes. The V and J calls here are based on TCRdb, not the publication. This sample comprises around 53,000 distinct CDR3 sequences, over 7.5% of them detected only once. The leading ten clones occupy about 8.5% of the sample.

A case-control design nested within a healthcare worker cohort in London, UK, was used, with weekly nasopharyngeal swab PCR tests and blood sampling performed. Healthcare workers were recruited between 23 and 31 March 2020, during the week of the UK lockdown, and were followed weekly for up to roughly 16 weeks. Spanning cysteine to phenylalanine, the CDR3 consists of 11 amino acids. Here the CDR3 DNA is all that survives: 33 bases in frame from base 1. CDR1 and CDR2 are read off the germline V gene (reference sequence) as DFQATT and SNEGSKA. As to this clonotype: Its binding antigen is unknown. No base-level quality is on record; no much larger clone is a single base apart.

This receptor was taken from an adult who was a healthcare worker with PCR-confirmed SARS-CoV-2 infection or an uninfected control (not recorded which). Here the chain combines TRBV20-1 and TRBJ2-7; the D gene lacks a confident call. Input material: whole blood. The nucleotides read TGCAGACCCACGGCGGATTACGAGCAGTACTTC. The resulting protein is CRPTADYEQYF.